The sample holds one count of the clone carrying this TCR beta chain. The record originates from a study of blood T cell repertoires in COVID-19. Study-wide background: Nucleic acid was either cDNA or gDNA, and it came from T cells, B-cell-depleted T cells, or PBMCs.

The germline V gene encodes CDR1 SGHAT and CDR2 FQNNGV. Trimming left V 5 bases short and J 9 bases short, with 15 bases between. The CDR3 sequence is 13 residues long. Assay: immunoSEQ multiplex PCR; the TCRdb copy retains only in-frame clones and omits some. The sample lists 200,000 to 250,000 clones; roughly 80% were seen once. The sequenced sample was peripheral blood. The rearrangement links TRBV11-2 to TRBJ2-3, with a possible D match to TRBD2 (5 bases). The receptor was derived from a woman between 18 and 29 years old with acute or convalescent COVID-19. Written as DNA, the CDR3 is TGTGCCAGCAGCCCTGGGTGGGAGAAAACGCAGTATTTT. This codes for CASSPGWEKTQYF. The whole variable domain, filled in from reference TRBV11-2 and TRBJ2-3, reads EAGVAQSPRYKIIEKRQSVAFWCNPISGHATLYWYQQILGQGPKLLIQFQNNGVVDDSQLPKDRFSAERLKGVDSTLKIQPAKLEDSAVYLCASSPGWEKTQYFGPGTRLTVL.